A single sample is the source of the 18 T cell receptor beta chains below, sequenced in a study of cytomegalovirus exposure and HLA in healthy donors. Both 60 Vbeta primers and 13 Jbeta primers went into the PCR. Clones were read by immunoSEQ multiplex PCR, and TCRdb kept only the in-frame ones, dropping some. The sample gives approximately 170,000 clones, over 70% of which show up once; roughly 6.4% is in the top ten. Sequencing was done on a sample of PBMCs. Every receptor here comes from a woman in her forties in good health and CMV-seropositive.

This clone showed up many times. The chain's CDR3 is CASSQGSGGLYEQYF. The CDR3, as DNA: TGCGCCAGCAGCCAAGGATCGGGGGGCCTCTACGAGCAGTACTTC. This chain links TRBV4-3 with TRBJ2-7, with a weak D call TRBD2 (7 bases). V lost 1 base, J lost 3 bases, and 13 bases lay in between. From germline, CDR1 is LGHNA and CDR2 YSLEER. This CDR3 region has 15 residues.

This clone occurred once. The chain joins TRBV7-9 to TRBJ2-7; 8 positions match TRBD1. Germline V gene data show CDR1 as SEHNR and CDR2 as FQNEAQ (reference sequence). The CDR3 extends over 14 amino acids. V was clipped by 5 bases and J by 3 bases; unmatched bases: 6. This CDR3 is CASSGRDRIYEQYF. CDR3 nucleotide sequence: TGTGCCAGCAGCGGCCGGGACAGGATCTACGAGCAGTACTTC.

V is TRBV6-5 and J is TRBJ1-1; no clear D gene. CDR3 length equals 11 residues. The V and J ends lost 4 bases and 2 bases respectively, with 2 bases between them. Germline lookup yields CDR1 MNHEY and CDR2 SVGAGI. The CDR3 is CASSSNTEAFF. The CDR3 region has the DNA TGTGCCAGCAGTTCAAACACTGAAGCTTTCTTT.

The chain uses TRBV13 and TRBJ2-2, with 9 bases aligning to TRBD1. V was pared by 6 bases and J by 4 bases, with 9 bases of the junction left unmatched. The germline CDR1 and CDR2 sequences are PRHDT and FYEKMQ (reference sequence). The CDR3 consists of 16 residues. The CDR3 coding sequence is TGTGCCAGCAGGGACAGGGGCCCGGGGGGCACCGGGGAGCTGTTTTTT. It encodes CASRDRGPGGTGELFF. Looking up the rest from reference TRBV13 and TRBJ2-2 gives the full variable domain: AAGVIQSPRHLIKEKRETATLKCYPIPRHDTVYWYQQGPGQDPQFLISFYEKMQSDKGSIPDRFSAQQFSDYHSELNMSSLELGDSALYFCASRDRGPGGTGELFFGEGSRLTVL.

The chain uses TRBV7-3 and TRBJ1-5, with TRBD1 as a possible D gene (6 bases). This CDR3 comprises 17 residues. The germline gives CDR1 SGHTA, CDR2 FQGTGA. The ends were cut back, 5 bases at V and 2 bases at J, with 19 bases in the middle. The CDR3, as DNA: TGTGCCAGCAGCGATGGGACACCTGGAGGTCGCAATCAGCCCCAGCATTTT. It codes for CASSDGTPGGRNQPQHF.

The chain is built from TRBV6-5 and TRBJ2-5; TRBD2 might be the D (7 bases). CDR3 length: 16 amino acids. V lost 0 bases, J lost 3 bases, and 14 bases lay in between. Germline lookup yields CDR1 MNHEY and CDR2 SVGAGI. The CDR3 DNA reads TGTGCCAGCAGTTACTCCCCCGGGGGGCGTGAAGAGACCCAGTACTTC. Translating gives CASSYSPGGREETQYF.

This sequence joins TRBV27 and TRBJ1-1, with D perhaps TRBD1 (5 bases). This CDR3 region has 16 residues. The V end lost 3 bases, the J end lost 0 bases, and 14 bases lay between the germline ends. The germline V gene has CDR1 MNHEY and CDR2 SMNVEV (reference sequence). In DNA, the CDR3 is TGTGCCAGCAGTTTCCTATTGACAGCGATGAACACTGAAGCTTTCTTT. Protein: CASSFLLTAMNTEAFF.

CDR3 in DNA: TGTGCCAGCAGTGTTATAGGGGCATCGAACACTGAAGCTTTCTTT. Residues: CASSVIGASNTEAFF. The chain is built from TRBV2 and TRBJ1-1; D is possibly TRBD1 (5 bases). This CDR3 contains 15 residues. CDR1 and CDR2 (germline): SNHLY, FYNNEI. The ends were cut back, 4 bases at V and 1 base at J, with 13 bases in the middle.

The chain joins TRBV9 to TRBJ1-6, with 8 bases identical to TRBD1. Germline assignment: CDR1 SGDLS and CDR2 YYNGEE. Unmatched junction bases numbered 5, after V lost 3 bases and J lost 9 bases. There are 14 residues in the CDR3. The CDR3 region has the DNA TGTGCCAGCAGCGCGACAGGGGACGGTTCACCCCTCCACTTT. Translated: CASSATGDGSPLHF. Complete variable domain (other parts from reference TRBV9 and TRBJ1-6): DSGVTQTPKHLITATGQRVTLRCSPRSGDLSVYWYQQSLDQGLQFLIQYYNGEERAKGNILERFSAQQFPDLHSELNLSSLELGDSALYFCASSATGDGSPLHFGNGTRLTVT.

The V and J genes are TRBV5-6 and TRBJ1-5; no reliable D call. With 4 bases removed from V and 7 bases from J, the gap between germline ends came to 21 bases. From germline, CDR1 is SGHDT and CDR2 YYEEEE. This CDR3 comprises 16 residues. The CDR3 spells CASSPYRDPERQPQHF. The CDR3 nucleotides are TGTGCCAGCAGCCCTTACCGGGATCCCGAACGACAGCCCCAGCATTTT.

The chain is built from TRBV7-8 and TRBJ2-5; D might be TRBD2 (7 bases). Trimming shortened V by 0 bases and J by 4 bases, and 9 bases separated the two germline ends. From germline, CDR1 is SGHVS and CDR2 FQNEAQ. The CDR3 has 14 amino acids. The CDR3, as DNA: TGTGCCAGCAGCTTAGCGGGGGGGGCAGAGACCCAGTACTTC. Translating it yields CASSLAGGAETQYF. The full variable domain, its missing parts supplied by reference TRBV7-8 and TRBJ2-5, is GAGVSQSPRYKVAKRGQDVALRCDPISGHVSLFWYQQALGQGPEFLTYFQNEAQLDKSGLPSDRFFAERPEGSVSTLKIQRTQQEDSAVYLCASSLAGGAETQYFGPGTRLLVL.

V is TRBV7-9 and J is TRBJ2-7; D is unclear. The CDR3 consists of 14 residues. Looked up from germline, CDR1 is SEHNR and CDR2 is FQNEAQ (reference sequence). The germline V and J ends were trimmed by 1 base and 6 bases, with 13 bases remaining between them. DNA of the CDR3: TGTGCCAGCAGCTTAGTCAGGATCGGCGCCGAGCAGTACTTC. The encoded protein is CASSLVRIGAEQYF.

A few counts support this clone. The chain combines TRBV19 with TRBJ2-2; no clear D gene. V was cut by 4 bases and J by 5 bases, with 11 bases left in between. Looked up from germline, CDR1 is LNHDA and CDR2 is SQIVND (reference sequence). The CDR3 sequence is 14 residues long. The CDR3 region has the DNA TGTGCCAGTAGTACAGTCCTTAATACCGGGGAGCTGTTTTTT. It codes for CASSTVLNTGELFF. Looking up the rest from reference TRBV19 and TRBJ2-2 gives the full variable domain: DGGITQSPKYLFRKEGQNVTLSCEQNLNHDAMYWYRQDPGQGLRLIYYSQIVNDFQKGDIAEGYSVSREKKESFPLTVTSAQKNPTAFYLCASSTVLNTGELFFGEGSRLTVL.

The CDR3 region is CASSLAGTYSPLHF. The DNA of the CDR3 is TGTGCCAGCAGCTTAGCCGGGACTTACTCACCCCTCCACTTT. This chain joins TRBV7-8 and TRBJ1-6; D is perhaps TRBD1 (5 bases). Per germline, CDR1 SGHVS and CDR2 FQNEAQ. The V and J ends lost 0 bases and 10 bases respectively, with 10 bases between them. This CDR3 has 14 residues.

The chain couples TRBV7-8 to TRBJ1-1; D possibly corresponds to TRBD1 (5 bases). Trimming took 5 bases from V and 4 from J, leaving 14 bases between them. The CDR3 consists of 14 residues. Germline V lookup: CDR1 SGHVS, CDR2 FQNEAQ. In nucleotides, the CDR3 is TGTGCCAGCAGCCTCGGCAGGGTGATCACTGAAGCTTTCTTT. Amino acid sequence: CASSLGRVITEAFF.

This CDR3 is CASGRDSNQPQHF. CDR3 nucleotide sequence: TGTGCCAGCGGGCGGGATAGCAATCAGCCCCAGCATTTT. This chain uses TRBV2 with TRBJ1-5; D gene ambiguous. V lost 8 bases, J lost 0 bases, and 8 bases lay in between. The length of the CDR3 is 13 residues. The germline gives CDR1 SNHLY, CDR2 FYNNEI. Based on the CDR3 plus reference TRBV2 and TRBJ1-5, the full variable domain is EPEVTQTPSHQVTQMGQEVILRCVPISNHLYFYWYRQILGQKVEFLVSFYNNEISEKSEIFDDQFSVERPDGSNFTLKIRSTKLEDSAMYFCASGRDSNQPQHFGDGTRLSIL.

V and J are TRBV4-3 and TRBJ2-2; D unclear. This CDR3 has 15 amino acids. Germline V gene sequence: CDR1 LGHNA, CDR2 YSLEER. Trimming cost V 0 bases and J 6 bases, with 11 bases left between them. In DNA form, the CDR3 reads TGCGCCAGCAGCCAAGAGTCTCCGGTCGCCGGGGAGCTGTTTTTT. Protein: CASSQESPVAGELFF.

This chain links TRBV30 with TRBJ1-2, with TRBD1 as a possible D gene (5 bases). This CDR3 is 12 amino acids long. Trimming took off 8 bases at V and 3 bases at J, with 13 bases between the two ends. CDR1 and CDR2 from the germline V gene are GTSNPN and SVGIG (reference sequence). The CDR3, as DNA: TGTGCCCGCTCAACGGGGGACTATGGCTACACCTTC. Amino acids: CARSTGDYGYTF.